The 10 T cell receptor beta chains presented below share a single source sample, sequenced in a study of T cell repertoires in cytomegalovirus infection. TCRdb passed the reads through MiXCR, listing each CDR3 protein once. This table holds 200,000 to 300,000 distinct CDR3 sequences, around 15% found once. Sequencing was carried out using PBMCs. The receptor set was obtained from a human donor in good health (CMV status not recorded). Some clones in this sample may be carry-over from other donors' samples.

This clonotype appeared many times. The genes are TRBV19 and TRBJ1-5; D is ambiguous. There are 14 residues in the CDR3. Germline loops: CDR1 LNHDA, CDR2 SQIVND (reference sequence). V was clipped by 4 bases and J by 3 bases, with 10 bases between them. The CDR3 DNA sequence: TGTGCCAGTAGTAAAACAGTGCTCAATCAGCCCCAGCATTTT. It yields the protein CASSKTVLNQPQHF.

This chain uses TRBV5-1 with TRBJ1-1, with D tentatively TRBD1 (6 bases). Germline V gives CDR1 SGHRS, CDR2 YFSETQ. The length of the CDR3 is 14 residues. V was shortened by 4 bases and J by 0 bases, with 10 bases between the two germline ends. CDR3 sequence (DNA): TGCGCCAGCAGCGGCGGACAGTTGAACACTGAAGCTTTCTTT. Translation gives CASSGGQLNTEAFF.

This clonotype was detected many times. The rearrangement links TRBV7-9 to TRBJ1-2, with 7 positions matching TRBD1. The germline V gene has CDR1 SEHNR and CDR2 FQNEAQ (reference sequence). The CDR3 runs 17 residues. With 2 bases clipped from V and 3 bases from J, the junction kept 12 bases outside the gene matches. DNA of the CDR3: TGTGCCAGCAGCTTACCCCTCGGACAGGCAGCCTACTATGGCTACACCTTC. This sequence encodes CASSLPLGQAAYYGYTF.

There are a few counts of this clonotype. This chain uses TRBV12-3 or TRBV12-4 with TRBJ2-1; no reliable D call. The V and J ends lost 6 bases and 0 bases respectively, with 9 bases between them. The CDR3 is 14 amino acids. CDR3 in amino acids: CASRRSFSYNEQFF. DNA for the CDR3: TGTGCCAGCAGACGATCTTTCTCCTACAATGAGCAGTTCTTC.

This clonotype was counted between two and nine times. The chain has TRBV20-1 and TRBJ2-1, with D possibly matching TRBD2 (5 bases). The CDR3 loop spans 14 amino acids. V dropped 5 bases and J dropped 2 bases, with 13 bases sitting between them. Germline V gives CDR1 DFQATT, CDR2 SNEGSKA (reference sequence). The CDR3 here is CSAVLARTYNEQFF. CDR3 nucleotides: TGCAGTGCTGTCCTAGCCCGGACCTACAATGAGCAGTTCTTC.

The chain employs TRBV14 and TRBJ1-1; 7 nucleotides match TRBD1. V lost 1 base and J lost 1; bases outside the gene matches: 6. Germline CDR1 is SGHDN and CDR2 is FVKESK. The CDR3 is 16 amino acids. The CDR3 nucleotides are TGTGCCAGCAGCCAAGCTCCTTGGACAGGGAACACTGAAGCTTTCTTT. It is translated as CASSQAPWTGNTEAFF.

The chain combines TRBV20-1 with TRBJ1-1; D unresolved. There are 13 residues in the CDR3. Trimming took off 5 bases at V and 4 bases at J, with 14 bases between the two ends. Germline V gene lookup returns CDR1 DFQATT and CDR2 SNEGSKA (reference sequence). In DNA form, the CDR3 reads TGCAGTGCTGGGGAGGGTGTAGGCACTGAAGCTTTCTTT. Encoded protein: CSAGEGVGTEAFF.

This clonotype was detected ten times or more. The genes are TRBV6-6 and TRBJ1-5, with a weak D call TRBD1 (5 bases). This CDR3 is 14 amino acids long. V was pared by 8 bases and J by 6 bases, with 17 bases between. Germline CDR1 reads MNHNY; CDR2 reads SVGAGI (reference sequence). CDR3 region: CASGGGQGGQPQHF. CDR3 nucleotides: TGTGCCAGCGGGGGAGGGCAGGGAGGTCAGCCCCAGCATTTT.

This clonotype was observed a handful of times. This chain joins TRBV29-1 and TRBJ2-7; a possible D gene is TRBD1 (5 bases). CDR1 and CDR2 (germline): SQVTM, ANQGSEA. The CDR3 covers 11 residues. The V gene lost 7 bases and the J gene lost 3 bases, with 10 bases spanning the gap. The CDR3 reads CSAIDSYEQYF. As DNA, the CDR3 is TGCAGCGCAATCGACAGCTACGAGCAGTACTTC.

J is TRBJ1-1 and V is TRBV3-1; D is unresolved. Germline loops: CDR1 LGHDT, CDR2 YNNKEL (reference sequence). The CDR3 consists of 12 residues. The V gene lost 1 base and the J gene lost 11 bases, with 11 bases spanning the gap. In nucleotides, the CDR3 is TGTGCCAGCAGCCAAGCCGGGTTTCAGGCTTTCTTT. This translates into CASSQAGFQAFF.